The clone carrying this T cell receptor beta chain was counted only a few times. The record originates from a study of T-cell reconstitution after alpha-beta-depleted transplantation in children. The TCRbeta library incorporated unique molecular identifiers. TCRdb processed the PCR reads anew with MiXCR; each CDR3 protein has one entry. The sample yields 500,000 or so distinct CDR3 sequences, roughly 33% seen once. Trimming took 8 bases from V and 2 from J; bases not matched to a gene: 17. CDR3 length: 18 residues. Germline lookup yields CDR1 MNHEY and CDR2 SMNVEV (reference sequence). The origin of this receptor is a human donor who donated a stem cell graft to a child with aplastic anemia. Sequenced material: PBMCs from the stem cell graft donor, taken from the stem cell graft. The chain has TRBV27 and TRBJ2-3; 9 bases match TRBD2. The CDR3 sequence: CASGALSASGTHTDTQYF. The CDR3 bases are TGTGCCAGCGGAGCTTTATCGGCTAGCGGGACCCACACAGATACGCAGTATTTT.